This section outlines one TCR beta chain sequence together with its context. Its antigen remains undetermined. No base quality information exists; no much larger clone differs at one position. These data are taken from a study of cytomegalovirus exposure and HLA in healthy donors (dated by TCRdb to about 2017). In terms of the full investigation: According to an earlier analysis of 550 to 750 of the donors, about 170 million T cells yielded some 120 million unique TCR beta sequences and approximately 300 Gb of sequence data. Around 320 gigabases of sequencing data and approximately 85 million unique TCR sequences were included in an early release covering under 650 HLA-typed donors. Of the roughly 400 genotyped donors, 81% were placed in the genetic ancestry cluster associated with self-reported Caucasian donors. The study aimed to test whether cataloging public T cell receptors could reveal signatures of past pathogen exposure. The study used immunosequencing to profile the T cell repertoires of several hundred subjects and linked those repertoires to cytomegalovirus serostatus. Besides the first cohort of under 700 subjects, a separate validation cohort made up of 95 to 150 different subjects was used. High-throughput TCR immunosequencing, statistical association of individual TCRs with disease status, and machine learning were combined to predict cytomegalovirus infection status. A later analysis re-analyzed previously published TCR beta repertoires from 660 or so donors and added high-resolution HLA genotyping to study TCR occurrence patterns. Rather than using new phenotypic data, the later analysis identified candidate immune exposures from TCR beta sequences and from how often those sequences occurred across donors. To decide whether each TCR beta V gene segment behaved as functional or pseudogenic, an earlier analysis of several hundred of the donors relied on high-throughput TCR beta sequencing. Alongside the repertoire data, information on donor age, sex, ethnicity and CMV serostatus was compiled. A later genetic analysis took genome-wide SNP genotypes for about three fifths of the 666 donors and used that subset as a discovery cohort. Every repertoire in the discovery cohort had been generated on one and the same sequencing platform. Class I and class II HLA loci were covered by the typing at four-digit resolution. The number of donors typed differed by locus, with 629-630 for A, B, C, DRB1 and DQB1, approximately 500 for DQA1, about 610 for DPA1, and 400 to 490 for DPB1. Several DR-DQ haplotypes were handled as single units for association and clustering, since linkage in the cohort was strong. Among 350 to 400 genotyped donors of the cohort, an average of 235,054 unique TCR beta nucleotide sequences were sequenced per donor, roughly 20% of them non-productive. The study at large found these results: Linkage disequilibrium might explain the correlated functional status among segregating V segments, but an unknown experimental factor could not be ruled out. Immune exposure information for the cohort was limited to CMV serostatus. In vitro tests confirmed that a few of the cytomegalovirus-associated TCR beta chains recognize cytomegalovirus antigens. About 17 rarely observed V segments, including chromosome 9 orphons, were excluded from the earlier analysis of approximately 600 of the donors because counts were too low. In a later analysis, the rate of TCR association differed among HLA loci, with DRB1 alleles having the most associated TCRs and HLA-C alleles having the fewest. Compared with the approximately 670-donor mean, donors in an Asian-associated ancestry cluster had fewer N-insertions in productive TCRs, according to a later genetic analysis. When HLA alleles, especially DR and DQ, strongly co-occurred, attributing TCR associations to individual alleles was difficult. At a false discovery rate of 0.05, a later analysis linked about 16,000 TCR beta sequences to specific HLA alleles. An earlier analysis of roughly 570 of the donors showed that most TCR beta V segments appeared in productive rearrangements either about 90% or about 30% of the time, which broadly matched IMGT annotations. Most TCR sequences were observed very rarely across donors, whereas some public TCRs were present in many individuals. The study listed around 160 TCR beta chains as associated with cytomegalovirus. This cohort had only TCR beta chains sequenced, and the lack of alpha or paired-chain data limited which features could be detected. Most CMV-associated TCR beta chains appeared to be HLA-restricted in a later analysis, and the HLA associations seemed to be driven largely by CMV exposure. In a later analysis, HLA-associated TCR beta chains showed more clonal expansion and lower generation probabilities than non-associated chains that were equally common. A further reported finding was that TCR beta sequences accurately predicted the HLA-A and HLA-B alleles for most subjects in the first cohort. Because some donors lacked HLA typing at each locus, the association tests relied only on the typed subset. Presence/absence analyses assumed roughly uniform sequencing depth across donors, an assumption that may not hold. In a later analysis, several top co-occurrence clusters were reported to appear linked to parvovirus B19, influenza, CMV and Epstein-Barr virus. The classifier was reported to diagnose cytomegalovirus status with high specificity and sensitivity in both the original and validation cohorts. V-gene and J-gene trimming of TCR beta chains was associated with a missense DCLRE1C variant in a later genetic analysis, and the association was replicated in an independent cohort. The sequencing pipeline was judged likely to have produced a cluster of highly shared sequence variants as a technical artifact. According to the authors, the approach could potentially be generalized to other disease states and immunological phenotypes.

Preparation of the library involved the immunoSEQ multiplex PCR assay. A mixture of 60 forward primers for TCR Vbeta segments and 13 reverse primers for TCR Jbeta segments was used in the multiplex PCR. The CDR3 region of rearranged TCR beta genes was amplified from genomic DNA with a multiplex PCR assay. On the Illumina HiSeq System, the amplified TCR beta libraries were sequenced as 87-base-pair reads. In the paper's pipeline: A later analysis counted tens of millions of unique TCR beta chains across the 670 or so repertoires, and 10 million to 11 million of these chains were shared by at least two donors. To remove PCR and sequencing errors, raw reads were error-corrected and collapsed into unique sequences using a nearest-neighbor algorithm that merged closely related sequences. V, D and J gene segments were assigned by aligning CDR3 sequences to IMGT reference sequences. For a sequence to be retained, a match of at least six nucleotides to both a V gene segment and a J gene segment was required. Rearrangements were classified as productive when the CDR3 lacked stop codons and remained in frame with V and J, and all other rearrangements were classified as non-productive. Following IMGT convention, CDR3 was defined as the stretch from the second conserved V-encoded cysteine up to the conserved J-encoded phenylalanine. The earlier analysis of about 610 of the donors excluded any sequence lacking an unambiguous match to a single V gene segment. In an earlier analysis of approximately 500 of the donors, a V segment was called functional when productive rearrangements were above 56.7%, and segregating when the standard deviation between donors exceeded 5%. A statistical classification framework was built to diagnose cytomegalovirus status from the catalog of TCR beta chain sequences. In a later analysis, V and J genes were assigned by comparing TCR nucleotide sequences against IMGT/GENE-DB human TR gene sequences. In a later analysis, CDR3 sequences and most-parsimonious VDJ recombination scenarios were assigned using the TCRdist pipeline. In a later analysis, each TCR beta chain was defined by its CDR3 amino acid sequence together with its V-gene family, and reads without a unique V-gene family were excluded. As a way to deal with suspected cross-contamination and a sequencing artifact, a later analysis dropped hundreds of nucleotide sequences that were highly shared and had low generation probability. In a later analysis, a clonal expansion index for each public chain was calculated from normalized within-repertoire ranks of inferred template counts. In a later analysis, generation probabilities were computed with a VDJ recombination model fitted to out-of-frame rearrangements, and the resulting probabilities were checked against IGoR. In a later analysis, hypergeometric tests were used to score TCR-TCR, TCR-HLA and TCR-CMV co-occurrence, with a repertoire-size bias correction applied to TCR pairs. A later analysis estimated false discovery rates by permuting HLA or CMV assignments 20 times. In a later analysis, co-occurring TCRs were grouped using DBSCAN, and TCRdist sequence similarity was added for clustering within HLA-allele-positive subsets. Repertoires with fewer than 30,000 or more than 120,000 public chains were left out of co-occurrence clustering, as were roughly five repertoires with anomalous nucleotide sharing. TCRdb holds this immuneACCESS table with in-frame rearrangements only. Some clones are missing; in checked studies, unresolved V genes explain under half, and the rest has no known cause. That table is the source of V, J and clone size, and D and trimming were worked out from the DNA. A total of approximately 200,000 clones appear in this sample, approximately 81% of them only once. The ten most abundant clones make up around 2% of the sample.

The cohort consisted of fewer than 700 healthy bone marrow donors. At the time of sampling, all cohort members were nominally healthy, though unrecorded immune exposures were likely present. The donor was CMV seropositive and belonged to the group of around 300 seropositive cohort members. A peripheral blood sample was collected from each donor, and TCR beta sequencing was performed on peripheral blood mononuclear cells. Genomic DNA extraction from the blood cell samples was performed with the Qiagen DNeasy Blood Extraction Kit. Sequencing was carried out using PBMCs. This TCR was recovered from a woman in her late teens or twenties in good health and CMV-seropositive.

In nucleotides, the sequence is TGTGCCAGCAGTACCCCCCCCGGGCAGGGGGCCCGAGCACCCCTCCACTTT. Its protein is CASSTPPGQGARAPLHF. The rearranged chain carries TRBV27 and TRBJ1-6; 8 nucleotides in the junction match TRBD1. Including cysteine and phenylalanine, the CDR3 has 17 amino acids. Left in the record is the CDR3 DNA by itself, 51 bases read in frame from the first base. For this chain, trimming is 5 bases at the V end and 11 bases at the J end, and the number of junction bases without a gene match is 17. CDR1 and CDR2 are read off the germline V gene (reference sequence) as MNHEY and SMNVEV.